The clone carrying this T cell receptor beta chain was seen a handful of times. Its antigen is unidentified. Germline V gives CDR1 GTSNPN, CDR2 SVGIG (reference sequence). Between the trimmed V and J ends, which lost 7 bases and 1 base, there was a span of 11 bases. The length of the CDR3 is 13 residues. The data derive from a study of long-term antiretroviral therapy in people with HIV. Study-wide findings and caveats: Blood sampling spanned 2004 to 2017, possibly under older ART regimens. Although diversity increased after ART, it remained lower than in transplant donor controls. Clones that had undergone expansion before ART prevailed in the repertoire throughout all time points.

Researchers report immunoSEQ v3.0 was run at survey level. The study targeted 40,000-50,000 T-cell genomes per sample in sequencing. Here immunoSEQ multiplex PCR was the method, and the copy in TCRdb shows in-frame clones only, minus some. The repertoire includes over 30,000 clones, approximately 90% of them detected once, and about an eighth sits in the top ten. The receptor comes from a man in his late teens or twenties with HIV. The rearrangement uses TRBV30 and TRBJ1-5, with D tentatively TRBD1 (5 bases). The source was unsorted PBMCs, collected 1.1 years after starting antiretroviral therapy. CDR3 nucleotide sequence: TGTGCCTTTGGGGGACGGAGCAATCAGCCCCAGCATTTT. Encoded protein: CAFGGRSNQPQHF.